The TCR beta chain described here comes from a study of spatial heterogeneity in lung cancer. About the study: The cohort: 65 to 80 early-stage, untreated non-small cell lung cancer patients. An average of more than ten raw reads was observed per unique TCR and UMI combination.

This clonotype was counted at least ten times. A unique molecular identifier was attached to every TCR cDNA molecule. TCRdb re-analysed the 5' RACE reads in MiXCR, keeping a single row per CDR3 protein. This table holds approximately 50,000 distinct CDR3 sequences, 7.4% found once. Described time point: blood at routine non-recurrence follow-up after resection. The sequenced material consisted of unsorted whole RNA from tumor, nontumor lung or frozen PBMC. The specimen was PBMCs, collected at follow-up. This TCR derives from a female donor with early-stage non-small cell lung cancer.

The CDR3 loop is CASSTGQAAHEQYF. The DNA for the CDR3 is TGTGCCAGCAGCACAGGACAGGCGGCCCACGAGCAGTACTTC. The rearrangement joins TRBV7-2 to TRBJ2-7, with TRBD1 identical over 7 bases. Germline CDR1 reads SGHTA; CDR2 reads FQGNSA. The V segment lost 5 bases and the J segment 5 bases; nucleotides outside the gene matches: 9. This CDR3 spans 14 amino acids. The entire variable domain, with the rest obtained from reference TRBV7-2 and TRBJ2-7, is as follows: GAGVSQSPSNKVTEKGKDVELRCDPISGHTALYWYRQSLGQGLEFLIYFQGNSAPDKSGLPSDRFSAERTGGSVSTLTIQRTQQEDSAVYLCASSTGQAAHEQYFGPGTRLTVT.